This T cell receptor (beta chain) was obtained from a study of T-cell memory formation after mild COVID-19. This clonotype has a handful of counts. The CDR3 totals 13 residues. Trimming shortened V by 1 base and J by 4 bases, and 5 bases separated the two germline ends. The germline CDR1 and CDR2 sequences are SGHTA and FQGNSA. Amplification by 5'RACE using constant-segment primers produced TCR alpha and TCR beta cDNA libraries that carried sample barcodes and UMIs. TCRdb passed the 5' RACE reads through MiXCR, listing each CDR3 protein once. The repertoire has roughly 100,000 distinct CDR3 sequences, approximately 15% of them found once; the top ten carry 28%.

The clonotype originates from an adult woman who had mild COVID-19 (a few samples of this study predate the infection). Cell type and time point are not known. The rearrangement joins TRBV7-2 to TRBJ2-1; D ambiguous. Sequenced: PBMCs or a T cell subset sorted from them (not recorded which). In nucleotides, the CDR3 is TGTGCCAGCAGCTTAGTATCTTACAATGAGCAGTTCTTC. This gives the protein CASSLVSYNEQFF. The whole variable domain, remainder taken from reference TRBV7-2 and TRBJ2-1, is GAGVSQSPSNKVTEKGKDVELRCDPISGHTALYWYRQSLGQGLEFLIYFQGNSAPDKSGLPSDRFSAERTGGSVSTLTIQRTQQEDSAVYLCASSLVSYNEQFFGPGTRLTVL.